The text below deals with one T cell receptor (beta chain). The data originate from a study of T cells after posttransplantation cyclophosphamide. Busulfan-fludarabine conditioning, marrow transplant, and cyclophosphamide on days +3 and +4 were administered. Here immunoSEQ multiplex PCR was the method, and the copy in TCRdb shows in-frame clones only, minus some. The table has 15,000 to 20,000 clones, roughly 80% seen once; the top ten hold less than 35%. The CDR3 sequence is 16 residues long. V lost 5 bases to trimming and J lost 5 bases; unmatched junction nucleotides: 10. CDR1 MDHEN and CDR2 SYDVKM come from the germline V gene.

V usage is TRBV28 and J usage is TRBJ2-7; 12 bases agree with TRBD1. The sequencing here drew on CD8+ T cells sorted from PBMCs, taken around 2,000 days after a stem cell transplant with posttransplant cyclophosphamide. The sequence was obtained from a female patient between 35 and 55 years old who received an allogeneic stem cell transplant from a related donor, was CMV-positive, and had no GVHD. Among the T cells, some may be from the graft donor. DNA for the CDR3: TGTGCCAGCAGTCCGGTCCCGGGACAGGGGGCCAACGAGCAGTACTTC. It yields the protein CASSPVPGQGANEQYF.